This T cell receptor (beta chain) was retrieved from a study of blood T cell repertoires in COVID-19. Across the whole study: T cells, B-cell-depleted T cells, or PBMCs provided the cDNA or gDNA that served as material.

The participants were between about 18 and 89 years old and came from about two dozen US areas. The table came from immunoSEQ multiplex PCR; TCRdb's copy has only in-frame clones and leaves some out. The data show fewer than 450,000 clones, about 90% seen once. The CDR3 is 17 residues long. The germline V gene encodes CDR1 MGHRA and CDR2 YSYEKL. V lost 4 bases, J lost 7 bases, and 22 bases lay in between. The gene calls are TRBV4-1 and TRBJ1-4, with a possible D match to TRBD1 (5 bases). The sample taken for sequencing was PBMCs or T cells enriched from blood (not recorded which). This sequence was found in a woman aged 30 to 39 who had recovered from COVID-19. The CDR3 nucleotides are TGCGCCAGCAGCCCCGTCGTCGGGGGTACCCCTCCTGAAAAACTGTTTTTT. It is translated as CASSPVVGGTPPEKLFF.